The present entry profiles one T cell receptor beta chain with its context. The antigen is not known. Here immunoSEQ multiplex PCR was the method, and the copy in TCRdb shows in-frame clones only, minus some. The sample lists more than 65,000 clones, about three quarters occurring once. The length of the CDR3 is 15 residues. Germline trimming cut 7 bases from V and 4 bases from J; bases unmatched to any gene: 11. Germline CDR1 SGHRS, CDR2 YFSETQ. The data are from a study of OX40 agonist ivuxolimab in advanced cancers. Points from the study as a whole: CD8+ T cells showed, on average, more clonal expansion than CD4+ cells. People who partly responded at 0.1-3.0 mg/kg had some of the least clonal expansion seen. The expanded peripheral T cells' antigen specificity was not determined.

The sample in question was CD4+ or CD8+ T cells sorted from blood, obtained in a trial of the OX40 agonist ivuxolimab. This TCR was sampled from an adult with an advanced solid tumor such as melanoma, head and neck, liver or kidney cancer. J is TRBJ2-3 and V is TRBV5-1, with 8 bases lining up with TRBD2. CDR3 coding DNA: TGCGCCAGCGGGCCTCGGGGGGGCGGCTCAGATACGCAGTATTTT. This codes for CASGPRGGGSDTQYF.